This TCR beta chain was found in a study of T cells in localized non-small cell lung cancer (TCRdb year 2020). Background on the whole study: The study analyzed T cell repertoires of a few hundred early-stage NSCLC patients, comparing tumors and uninvolved tumor-adjacent lungs. The mean age of the NSCLC patients was about 70 years, with 130 or so men and around 100 women. The cohort consisted of approximately 240 treatment-naive NSCLC patients whose localized lung tumors had been resected.

The paper as a whole reports these results and caveats: Because multi-region tumor sequencing was not performed, intratumor heterogeneity could not be ruled out. A median of around 60 of the top 100 tumor clones turned up in the paired uninvolved adjacent lung, and roughly 28 of those clones also ranked among the top 100 of that same adjacent lung. Because the study design was exploratory, TCR variables were selected using unadjusted p-values without false-discovery rate correction. Uninvolved tumor-adjacent lung showed the highest T cell clonality, higher than tumor, which suggests more focused antigenic responses in the uninvolved tumor-adjacent lung. Higher T cell density in blood was associated with longer overall survival, whereas higher clonality in adjacent lung was associated with shorter survival.

As for this clone: This clone's antigen is unknown. No base quality values were provided; no much bigger clone lies one nucleotide off.

At diagnosis, peripheral blood, uninvolved tumor-adjacent lung and tumor were collected and were preserved as a mix of fresh-frozen and FFPE material. Blood samples were analyzed as peripheral blood mononuclear cells for TCR repertoire profiling. The CDR3 has 12 amino acids, counting the end cysteine and phenylalanine. The entry retains the CDR3 DNA only, 36 bases that are in frame from base 1. CDR1 and CDR2, per the germline V gene, are SGHTA and FQGNSA. Between the V and J ends, shortened by 7 bases and 9 bases respectively, the junction contains 10 bases. TCR beta CDR3 regions were sequenced from DNA using the immunoSEQ Assay. The authors' pipeline ran thus. To compute T cell density, TCR beta template counts were normalized to usable DNA, which was estimated by amplifying housekeeping genes. Richness was estimated with the preseqR package, extrapolating to 400,000 templates for PBMC samples and 120,000 templates for tissue samples. Clonality was taken to be one minus Pielou's evenness. Differential abundance testing on productive amino-acid clonotypes, with a minimum total count of 5 and an alpha of 0.1, was used to identify tissue-enriched TCRs. Repertoire overlap between compartments was quantified with the Jaccard Index and Morisita Overlap Index. GLIPH clustered TCR beta CDR3s with public tetramer-defined viral CDR3s; viral motifs required at least three viral sequences plus V-gene enrichment. As stored in TCRdb, this immuneACCESS dataset retains in-frame rearrangements with V and J assigned. A fraction of the clones does not appear; measured against another copy, unresolved V genes explain less than half of the discrepancy, and the remainder lacks a known reason. V, J and clone size are those of that table, while D and trimming were read from the DNA. Counted in this sample were about 36,000 clones; roughly 89% of them appeared once. The biggest ten clones account for about 7.7% of the sample.

This TCR was recovered from a woman aged 35 to 69 with stage I lung adenocarcinoma. The V and J segments used are TRBV7-2 and TRBJ1-6; the D gene remains uncertain. Source: peripheral blood, taken before any cancer treatment. The DNA sequence is as follows: TGTGCCAGCAACCAAGTAGGTTCACCCCTCCACTTT. It translates as CASNQVGSPLHF.